The 9 T cell receptor beta chains below were found in one sample sequenced in a study of T-cell reconstitution after alpha-beta-depleted transplantation in children. Researchers prepared the TCRbeta library using unique molecular identifiers, the study reports. From the PCR reads, TCRdb called clonotypes with MiXCR, one entry per CDR3 protein. There are under 70,000 distinct CDR3 sequences in the sample; approximately 11% occur only once, and about 13% lies in the top ten. The sample in question was PBMCs, obtained before TCRalphabeta/CD19-depleted stem cell transplant. Source of these receptors: a boy aged 10-17 years with acute myeloid leukemia, due to receive a stem cell transplant.

The table lists this clonotype with many counts. The V call is TRBV6-1, the J call TRBJ1-2; tentative D call: TRBD1 (6 bases). Germline V CDR1 and CDR2: MNHNS, SASEGT. V dropped 6 bases and J dropped 3 bases, with 17 bases sitting between them. The CDR3 extends over 15 amino acids. For the CDR3, the DNA is TGTGCCAGCAGCCTATGGAGAGGGGGGGACTATGGCTACACCTTC. Amino acids: CASSLWRGGDYGYTF.

The chain uses TRBV20-1 and TRBJ2-1; D might be TRBD1 (5 bases). The CDR3 loop spans 13 amino acids. CDR1 and CDR2 (germline): DFQATT, SNEGSKA (reference sequence). The V end was cut by 4 bases, the J end by 8 bases, with 15 bases between. CDR3 in amino acids: CSAKIQGTYEQFF. CDR3 nucleotides: TGCAGTGCTAAAATCCAGGGCACGTATGAGCAGTTCTTC.

This clonotype showed up just a few times. The chain's CDR3 is CASSEPNKLDTQYF. CDR3 DNA sequence: TGCGCCAGCAGTGAGCCTAACAAATTAGATACGCAGTATTTT. This rearrangement joins TRBV10-1 to TRBJ2-3; D unclear. Germline CDR1 reads WNHNN; CDR2 reads SYGVQD (reference sequence). This CDR3 has 14 amino acids. V lost 2 bases, J lost 5 bases, and 11 bases lay in between.

This clonotype came up a few times. The J gene is TRBJ2-4, the V gene TRBV30, with 7 positions matching TRBD2. The V gene's germline CDR1 is GTSNPN and CDR2 SVGIG (reference sequence). The CDR3 is 14 amino acids. With 2 bases clipped from V and 8 bases from J, the junction kept 9 bases outside the gene matches. The chain's CDR3 is CAWSLAGTTDIQYF. Written as DNA, the CDR3 is TGTGCCTGGAGTCTCGCCGGGACTACGGACATTCAGTACTTC.

This clonotype was picked up many times. The J gene is TRBJ2-7, the V gene TRBV6-2 or TRBV6-3, with TRBD2 identical over 9 bases. The germline V gene encodes CDR1 MNHEY and CDR2 SVGEGT. This CDR3 has 15 amino acids. The ends lost 7 bases at V and 2 bases at J; junction bases unmatched: 9. CDR3 in amino acids: CASKASSGRPYEQYF. CDR3 DNA: TGTGCCAGCAAGGCGAGTAGCGGGAGACCCTACGAGCAGTACTTC.

This clonotype was found many times. The genes are TRBV27 and TRBJ1-5; D is unresolved. The CDR3 extends over 13 amino acids. V was cut by 3 bases and J by 3 bases, with 6 bases left in between. Germline CDR1 is MNHEY and CDR2 is SMNVEV (reference sequence). In nucleotides, the CDR3 is TGTGCCAGCAGTTTCATGGTCAATCAGCCCCAGCATTTT. Translation: CASSFMVNQPQHF.

This clonotype was seen many times. The chain links TRBV7-9 to TRBJ2-1; TRBD2 matches 7 bases. The germline V gene has CDR1 SEHNR and CDR2 FQNEAQ (reference sequence). V was pared by 0 bases and J by 9 bases, with 11 bases of the junction left unmatched. CDR3 length: 16 amino acids. In nucleotides, the CDR3 is TGTGCCAGCAGCTTAGCGTGGCGGGAGAAAGACGTTGAGCAGTTCTTC. Amino acid sequence: CASSLAWREKDVEQFF.

V is TRBV4-2 and J is TRBJ2-6; D not resolved. V dropped 4 bases and J dropped 0 bases, with 10 bases sitting between them. The CDR3 contains 16 residues. Germline V gene data show CDR1 as LGHNA and CDR2 as YNFKEQ. CDR3 nucleotide sequence: TGTGCCAGCAGCCCGGTTCTCGTCTCTGGGGCCAACGTCCTGACTTTC. Its translation: CASSPVLVSGANVLTF.

This clonotype showed up many times. The chain recombines TRBV12-3 or TRBV12-4 with TRBJ1-5; 7 bases line up with TRBD1. The V gene end was trimmed by 6 bases and the J gene end by 6 bases; junction bases not matched to a gene: 8. The CDR3 covers 14 residues. CDR3 sequence reads: CASRRGQGVQPQHF. In nucleotides, the CDR3 is TGTGCCAGCAGGAGGGGGCAGGGGGTTCAGCCCCAGCATTTT.